This T cell receptor (beta chain) was sequenced during a study of blood T cells in healthy people across ages. Then a second PCR, running roughly 7 to 11 cycles, was carried out with a sample-barcoded 5' primer and a J-beta primer mix. Every molecule of cDNA carried a tag from a template-switch adaptor with 12 random nucleotides. Paired-end reads containing CDR3 totaled no fewer than 3 million for each sample. TCRdb called the 5' RACE reads again in MiXCR, with one record for every CDR3 protein. Of around 900,000 distinct CDR3 sequences listed, around 26% were seen once; the top ten hold around 16%. In germline, CDR1 is MNHNY, CDR2 SVGAGI (reference sequence). Trimming took 5 bases from V and 4 from J; bases not matched to a gene: 3. The CDR3 covers 13 residues. In its sample, this clonotype was seen once.

This chain uses TRBV6-6 with TRBJ2-5; 8 bases agree with TRBD2. This clonotype was sampled from an elderly woman in good health. The material sequenced was blood. The CDR3 here is CASSGTSGETQYF. In DNA form, the CDR3 reads TGTGCCAGCAGTGGTACTAGCGGAGAGACCCAGTACTTC.